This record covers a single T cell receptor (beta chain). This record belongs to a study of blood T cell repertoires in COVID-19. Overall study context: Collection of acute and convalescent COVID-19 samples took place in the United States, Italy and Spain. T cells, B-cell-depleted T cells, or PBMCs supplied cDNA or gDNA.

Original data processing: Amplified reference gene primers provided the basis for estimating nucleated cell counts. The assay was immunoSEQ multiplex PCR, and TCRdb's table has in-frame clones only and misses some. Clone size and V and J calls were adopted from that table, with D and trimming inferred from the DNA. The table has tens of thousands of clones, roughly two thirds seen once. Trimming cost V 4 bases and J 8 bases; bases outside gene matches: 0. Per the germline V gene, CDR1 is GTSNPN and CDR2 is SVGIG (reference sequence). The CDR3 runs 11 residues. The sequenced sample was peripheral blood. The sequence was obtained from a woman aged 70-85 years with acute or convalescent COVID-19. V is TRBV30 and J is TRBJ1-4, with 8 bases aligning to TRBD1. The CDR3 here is CAWTGGEKLFF. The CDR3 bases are TGTGCCTGGACAGGGGGCGAAAAACTGTTTTTT.